The clone carrying this T cell receptor beta chain has ten or more counts. This CDR3 region has 15 residues. V lost 3 bases to trimming and J lost 1 base, with 10 bases between them. Indicated time point: persistent/refractory GD, antithyroid drugs over 5 years with positive TRAb. The TCR library used RNA extracted from PBMCs. Tubes containing EDTA received around 9.5 milliliters of drawn peripheral blood. Arm-PCR with iRepertoire HTBI primers amplified the CDR3 regions for these TCR beta libraries. Each CDR3 protein is one row after TCRdb ran MiXCR on the multiplex PCR reads. The table lists 400,000 to 600,000 distinct CDR3 sequences, 20% to 25% of them singletons, with 7.1% in the top ten. The sample is drawn from a study of regulatory T cells in long-lasting Graves disease.

The TCR comes from a female donor with Graves disease. The input for sequencing was peripheral blood mononuclear cells (PBMCs), taken when the disease was refractory, from a patient treated with antithyroid drugs. The chain carries TRBV12-3 or TRBV12-4 and TRBJ1-5, with D possibly TRBD1 on 6 matching bases. The DNA of the CDR3 is TGTGCCAGCAGTTTCGCTGGGGGCAGCAATCAGCCCCAGCATTTT. It codes for CASSFAGGSNQPQHF.